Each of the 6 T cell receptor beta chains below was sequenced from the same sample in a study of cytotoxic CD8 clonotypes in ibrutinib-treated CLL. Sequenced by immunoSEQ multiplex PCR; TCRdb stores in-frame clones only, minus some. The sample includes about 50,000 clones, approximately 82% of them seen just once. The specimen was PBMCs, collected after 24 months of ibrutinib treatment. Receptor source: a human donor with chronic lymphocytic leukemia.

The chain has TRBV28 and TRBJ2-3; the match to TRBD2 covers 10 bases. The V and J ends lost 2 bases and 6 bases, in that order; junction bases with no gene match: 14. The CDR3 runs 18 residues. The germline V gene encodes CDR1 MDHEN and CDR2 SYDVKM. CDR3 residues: CASSLRGLGAGGWDTQYF. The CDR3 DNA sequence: TGTGCCAGCAGTTTAAGGGGCCTTGGAGCGGGAGGGTGGGATACGCAGTATTTT.

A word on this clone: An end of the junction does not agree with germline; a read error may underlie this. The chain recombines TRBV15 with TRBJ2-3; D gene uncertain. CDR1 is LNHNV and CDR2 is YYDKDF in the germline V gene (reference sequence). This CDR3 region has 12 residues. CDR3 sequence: CAISPDTDTQYF. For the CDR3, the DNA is TGTGCCATCAGCCCAGACACAGATACGCAGTATTTT.

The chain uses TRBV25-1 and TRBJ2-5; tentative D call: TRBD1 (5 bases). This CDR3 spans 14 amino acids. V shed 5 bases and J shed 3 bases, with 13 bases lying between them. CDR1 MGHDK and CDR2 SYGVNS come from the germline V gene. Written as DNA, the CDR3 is TGTGCCAGCAGTTCTCCCAGGGCGGAAGAGACCCAGTACTTC. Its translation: CASSSPRAEETQYF. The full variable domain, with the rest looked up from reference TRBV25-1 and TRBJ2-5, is EADIYQTPRYLVIGTGKKITLECSQTMGHDKMYWYQQDPGMELHLIHYSYGVNSTEKGDLSSESTVSRIRTEHFPLTLESARPSHTSQYLCASSSPRAEETQYFGPGTRLLVL.

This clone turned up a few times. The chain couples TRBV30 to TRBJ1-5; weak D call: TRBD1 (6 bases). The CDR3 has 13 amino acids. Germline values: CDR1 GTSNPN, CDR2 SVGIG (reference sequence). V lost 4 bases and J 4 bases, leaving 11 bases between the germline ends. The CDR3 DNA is TGTGCCTGGACGGGGGGGGCGAATCAGCCCCAGCATTTT. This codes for CAWTGGANQPQHF.

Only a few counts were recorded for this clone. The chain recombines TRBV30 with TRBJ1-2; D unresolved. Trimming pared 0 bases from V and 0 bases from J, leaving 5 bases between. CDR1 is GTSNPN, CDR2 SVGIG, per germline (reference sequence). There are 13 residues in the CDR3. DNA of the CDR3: TGTGCCTGGAGTGTAAACTCTAACTATGGCTACACCTTC. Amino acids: CAWSVNSNYGYTF.

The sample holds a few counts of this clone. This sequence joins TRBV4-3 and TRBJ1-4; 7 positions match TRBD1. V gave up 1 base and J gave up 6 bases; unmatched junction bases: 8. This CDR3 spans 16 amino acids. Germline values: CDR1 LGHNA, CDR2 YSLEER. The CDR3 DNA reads TGCGCCAGCAGCCAAGGGAACAGGGGATGGGATGAAAAACTGTTTTTT. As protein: CASSQGNRGWDEKLFF.